This T cell receptor beta chain stems from a study of cytomegalovirus exposure and HLA in healthy donors. A remark on this clone: Its target is unknown.

PCR employed 60 Vbeta and 13 Jbeta primers. The method was immunoSEQ multiplex PCR; TCRdb's version includes in-frame clones alone and lacks a portion of them. The table records about 150,000 clones, approximately 80% of them present only once. Study-wide results and limits: Sequencing had likely introduced a cluster of highly shared sequence variants as an artifact. A later analysis linked a missense DCLRE1C variant to TCR beta V- and J-gene trimming. Most TCR beta V segments were productive about 90% or about 30% of the time in an earlier analysis.

Germline CDR1 reads LNHDA; CDR2 reads SQIVND (reference sequence). The CDR3 runs 14 residues. Trimming took off 2 bases at V and 8 bases at J, with 15 bases between the two ends. This receptor was taken from a man younger than 40 in good health and CMV-seropositive. The chain recombines TRBV19 with TRBJ1-2; D may be TRBD1 (6 bases). Sequencing was done on a sample of PBMCs. The CDR3 nucleotides read TGTGCCAGTAGTATACCAGGGGCAGGGGTCGGCTACACCTTC. Translated: CASSIPGAGVGYTF.